The 25 T cell receptor beta chains in this list originate from one sample, sequenced in a study of T cells after yellow fever vaccination. TCRdb re-called the 5' RACE reads with MiXCR, one entry per CDR3 protein. The data hold some 560,000 distinct CDR3 sequences, with about 19% observed a single time. This specimen consisted of PBMCs, obtained 15 days after the yellow fever booster vaccination. The receptor source for this set is a man between 25 and 39 years old who received the YFV17D yellow fever vaccine.

At least ten counts were recorded for this clonotype. The chain employs TRBV20-1 and TRBJ2-5; 10 bases map to TRBD2. The CDR3 contains 16 residues. J lost 6 bases, V lost 1 base, and 11 bases had no gene match. Germline CDR1 DFQATT, CDR2 SNEGSKA (reference sequence). The CDR3, as DNA: TGCAGTGCTAGAGGTAGCGGGAGGACGGGGATACAGACCCAGTACTTC. Protein: CSARGSGRTGIQTQYF.

This clonotype has only a few counts. The rearrangement joins TRBV15 to TRBJ2-7, with D perhaps TRBD2 (7 bases). The CDR3 runs to 15 residues. Trimming left V 5 bases short and J 2 bases short, with 16 bases between. Germline assignment: CDR1 LNHNV and CDR2 YYDKDF (reference sequence). The CDR3 coding sequence is TGTGCCACCAGCGGCTACAGGGAGGGGGCCTACGAGCAGTACTTC. Its protein is CATSGYREGAYEQYF.

This clonotype was counted between two and nine times. The DNA for the CDR3 is TGCGCCAGCCGACTAGCGGGAAGGGGAGAGACCCAGTACTTC. It specifies CASRLAGRGETQYF. The rearrangement uses TRBV5-1 and TRBJ2-5, with 11 bases lining up with TRBD2. This CDR3 comprises 14 residues. V gave up 7 bases and J gave up 4 bases; unmatched junction bases: 6. CDR1 SGHRS and CDR2 YFSETQ come from the germline V gene.

This clonotype was detected ten times or more. The chain joins TRBV20-1 to TRBJ1-1; D ambiguous. CDR3 length: 9 residues. The germline V gene has CDR1 DFQATT and CDR2 SNEGSKA (reference sequence). CDR3 protein: CIPRGLAFF. Written as DNA, the CDR3 is TGCATCCCCCGAGGTCTAGCTTTCTTT.

The CDR3 sequence is CASSLLWETQYF. The DNA of the CDR3 is TGTGCCAGCAGCTTGTTGTGGGAGACCCAGTACTTC. The gene calls are TRBV5-6 and TRBJ2-5; D gene ambiguous. The V end lost 1 base, the J end lost 5 bases, and 6 bases lay between the germline ends. The V gene's germline CDR1 is SGHDT and CDR2 YYEEEE. The CDR3 loop spans 12 amino acids.

The rearrangement links TRBV5-4 to TRBJ1-2, with D perhaps TRBD1 (5 bases). Trimming pared 5 bases from V and 4 bases from J, leaving 18 bases between. This CDR3 has 15 amino acids. The V gene's germline CDR1 is SGHNT and CDR2 YYREEE (reference sequence). The CDR3 nucleotides are TGTGCCAGCAGTCTACAGGTCTCCGTTTTCTATGGCTACACCTTC. This codes for CASSLQVSVFYGYTF. Complete variable domain (other parts from reference TRBV5-4 and TRBJ1-2): ETGVTQSPTHLIKTRGQQVTLRCSSQSGHNTVSWYQQALGQGPQFIFQYYREEENGRGNFPPRFSGLQFPNYSSELNVNALELDDSALYLCASSLQVSVFYGYTFGSGTRLTVV.

This clonotype came up a few times. The chain has TRBV10-3 and TRBJ2-7; D is unclear. Deletions cut 4 bases from V and 6 bases from J, with 10 bases between. The CDR3 length is 12 residues. Per germline, CDR1 ENHRY and CDR2 SYGVKD. CDR3 nucleotide sequence: TGTGCCATCAGTGCAAGTCCTGGCGAGCAGTACTTC. Protein: CAISASPGEQYF.

This clonotype has a handful of counts. CDR3 loop: CSARDPSGNPTDTQYF. Written as DNA, the CDR3 is TGCAGTGCTAGAGATCCATCAGGGAACCCCACAGATACGCAGTATTTT. This chain connects TRBV20-1 to TRBJ2-3; D perhaps matches TRBD1 (5 bases). Looked up from germline, CDR1 is DFQATT and CDR2 is SNEGSKA (reference sequence). This CDR3 has 16 residues. V shed 0 bases and J shed 2 bases, with 15 bases lying between them.

This clonotype was seen only a few times. The V and J genes are TRBV10-1 and TRBJ2-1; D unresolved. V was cut by 7 bases and J by 7 bases, with 20 bases left in between. Germline assignment: CDR1 WNHNN and CDR2 SYGVQD (reference sequence). This CDR3 is 15 amino acids long. CDR3 sequence (DNA): TGCGCCAGCACTGATAAAGTGGGCCAGCATAATGAGCAGTTCTTC. Its protein product is CASTDKVGQHNEQFF.

This rearrangement joins TRBV7-8 to TRBJ2-1; D perhaps matches TRBD2 (5 bases). CDR1 SGHVS and CDR2 FQNEAQ come from the germline V gene. Trimming left V 7 bases short and J 3 bases short, with 13 bases between. CDR3 length: 14 amino acids. The CDR3 region is CASKREGSYNEQFF. DNA for the CDR3: TGTGCCAGCAAACGAGAGGGCAGCTACAATGAGCAGTTCTTC.

This clonotype showed up just once. The CDR3 reads CASQKFWGENQPQHF. The CDR3 region has the DNA TGTGCCAGTCAGAAATTCTGGGGAGAGAATCAGCCCCAGCATTTT. The chain joins TRBV19 to TRBJ1-5; no reliable D call. The ends were cut back, 8 bases at V and 4 bases at J, with 18 bases in the middle. There are 15 residues in the CDR3. CDR1 and CDR2 from the germline V gene are LNHDA and SQIVND (reference sequence).

The CDR3 DNA sequence: TGTGCCAGCAGCTTGACAGGAGCCGCTTACGAGCAGTACTTC. This gives the protein CASSLTGAAYEQYF. This rearrangement joins TRBV5-5 to TRBJ2-7; possible D gene TRBD1, 5 bases. The CDR3 contains 14 residues. Germline CDR1 and CDR2: SGHKS and YYEKEE (reference sequence). The V end was cut by 1 base, the J end by 4 bases, with 12 bases between. Based on the CDR3 plus reference TRBV5-5 and TRBJ2-7, the full variable domain is DAGVTQSPTHLIKTRGQQVTLRCSPISGHKSVSWYQQVLGQGPQFIFQYYEKEERGRGNFPDRFSARQFPNYSSELNVNALLLGDSALYLCASSLTGAAYEQYFGPGTRLTVT.

To note about this clonotype: This may be a read error: a much more frequent sequence differs by one nucleotide. The chain has TRBV29-1 and TRBJ2-2; D is unresolved. The V gene lost 7 bases and the J gene lost 1 base, with 7 bases spanning the gap. Per germline, CDR1 SQVTM and CDR2 ANQGSEA. This CDR3 contains 12 residues. DNA of the CDR3: TGCAGCGCAACAGAGAACACCGGGGAGCTGTTTTTT. Protein: CSATENTGELFF.

This clonotype has just one count. The V gene is TRBV6-1, the J gene TRBJ1-2; D is undetermined. V dropped 4 bases and J dropped 4 bases, with 7 bases sitting between them. CDR1 is MNHNS and CDR2 is SASEGT in the germline V gene. The CDR3 is 12 residues long. The CDR3: CASSVLGYGYTF. The CDR3 DNA follows: TGTGCCAGCAGTGTCTTAGGCTATGGCTACACCTTC.

There are a few counts of this clonotype. The V call is TRBV21-1, the J call TRBJ2-7; the table's D call TRBD2 went unverified against the DNA. TRBV21-1 is reported as a pseudogene. CDR3 length equals 13 residues. CDR3 protein: CASSGSVNYEQYF. The DNA of the CDR3 is TGTGCCAGCAGCGGGAGCGTTAACTACGAGCAGTACTTC.

This chain joins TRBV6-2 or TRBV6-3 and TRBJ2-6; D unresolved. Trimming removed 2 bases at V and 0 bases at J, with 2 bases between. Germline CDR1 is MNHEY and CDR2 is SVGEGT. There are 14 residues in the CDR3. The CDR3 coding sequence is TGTGCCAGCAGTTACCCCTCTGGGGCCAACGTCCTGACTTTC. This sequence encodes CASSYPSGANVLTF.

This clonotype was detected once. V gene TRBV5-1 combines with J gene TRBJ2-2; D is possibly TRBD2 (6 bases). The CDR3 extends over 15 amino acids. V was pared by 3 bases and J by 5 bases, with 14 bases between. Per germline, CDR1 SGHRS and CDR2 YFSETQ. The CDR3 region is CASSSTGSRTGELFF. The CDR3 bases are TGCGCCAGCAGCTCGACCGGGAGTCGGACCGGGGAGCTGTTTTTT.

The rearrangement joins TRBV29-1 to TRBJ2-5; no firm D call. V was clipped by 4 bases and J by 1 base, with 10 bases between them. Germline V gene sequence: CDR1 SQVTM, CDR2 ANQGSEA. CDR3 length: 13 residues. CDR3 protein: CSVGFAVQETQYF. CDR3 coding DNA: TGCAGCGTTGGATTTGCAGTCCAAGAGACCCAGTACTTC.

This clonotype appeared once. V usage is TRBV29-1 and J usage is TRBJ2-3; D tentatively fits TRBD1 or TRBD2 (5 bases each). Trimming took off 6 bases at V and 0 bases at J, with 13 bases between the two ends. The CDR3 has 14 amino acids. The V gene's germline CDR1 is SQVTM and CDR2 ANQGSEA. For the CDR3, the DNA is TGCAGCGTGACCGGGACGCAGAGCACAGATACGCAGTATTTT. It translates to CSVTGTQSTDTQYF.

The table lists this clonotype with a few counts. This chain connects TRBV12-3 or TRBV12-4 to TRBJ2-7; 12 bases match TRBD2. J lost 5 bases, V lost 4 bases, and 6 bases had no gene match. The CDR3 sequence is 15 residues long. CDR3 protein: CASSYLAGGVDEQYF. CDR3 bases: TGTGCCAGCAGTTACCTAGCGGGAGGGGTTGACGAGCAGTACTTC.

This clonotype came up many times. The rearrangement links TRBV25-1 to TRBJ2-7, with 9 nucleotides matching TRBD1. J was trimmed by 3 bases and V by 4 bases; bases with no gene match: 1. The CDR3 length is 13 residues. CDR1 is MGHDK, CDR2 SYGVNS, per germline. The CDR3: CASSVTGGYEQYF. The CDR3 region has the DNA TGTGCCAGCAGTGTGACAGGGGGCTACGAGCAGTACTTC.

This clonotype was counted only a few times. The V gene is TRBV5-1, the J gene TRBJ2-1; 12 bases are a match to TRBD1. The germline gives CDR1 SGHRS, CDR2 YFSETQ. The CDR3 has 15 residues. V was clipped by 0 bases and J by 8 bases; unmatched bases: 3. CDR3 DNA sequence: TGCGCCAGCAGCTTGGGGGGACAGGGGGCCGATGAGCAGTTCTTC. It codes for CASSLGGQGADEQFF.

This clonotype was seen a handful of times. The CDR3 protein is CSVYDRGKDTQYF. The CDR3 DNA is TGCAGCGTCTACGACAGGGGGAAAGATACGCAGTATTTT. The chain uses TRBV29-1 and TRBJ2-3; TRBD1 matches at 9 bases. There are 13 residues in the CDR3. Germline loops: CDR1 SQVTM, CDR2 ANQGSEA. Unmatched junction bases numbered 6, after V lost 6 bases and J lost 5 bases.

This clonotype came up a few times. J is TRBJ2-7 and V is TRBV7-8; D gene uncertain. CDR3 size: 13 residues. Germline-derived CDR1 and CDR2 are SGHVS and FQNEAQ. Trimming took 5 bases from V and 1 from J, leaving 9 bases between them. CDR3 sequence (DNA): TGTGCCAGCAGCATGGACCTTTCCTACGAGCAGTACTTC. Its translation is CASSMDLSYEQYF.

The gene calls are TRBV6-1 and TRBJ1-2, with TRBD1 matching 7 bases. V was pared by 6 bases and J by 2 bases, with 6 bases of the junction left unmatched. Germline V gene sequence: CDR1 MNHNS, CDR2 SASEGT. This CDR3 has 14 residues. Here the CDR3 reads CASSVQGINYGYTF. CDR3 bases: TGTGCCAGCAGCGTACAGGGGATCAACTATGGCTACACCTTC.